This T cell receptor (beta chain) was captured in a study of response to subunit inactivated influenza vaccine. Study-wide findings and caveats: Authors suggested each seasonal flu vaccination may recruit only limited numbers of new T cells.

Per the germline V gene, CDR1 is SGDLS and CDR2 is YYNGEE. The V end was cut by 0 bases, the J end by 3 bases, with 20 bases between. The length of the CDR3 is 18 residues. A single record per CDR3 protein comes from TCRdb applying MiXCR to the RT-PCR reads. This table holds 400,000 to 650,000 distinct CDR3 sequences, roughly 7.9% found once. This clonotype was recorded a few times. Its antigen is currently unknown. This TCR was sampled from a man in his fifties or sixties who received an inactivated influenza vaccine. The sample consisted of PBMCs from blood, taken around 25 months after vaccination. The chain joins TRBV9 to TRBJ2-3, with a possible D match to TRBD2 (6 bases). The CDR3 sequence: CASSVGVTRRDRTDTQYF. CDR3 DNA: TGTGCCAGCAGCGTAGGGGTGACCAGGCGGGACCGGACAGATACGCAGTATTTT.